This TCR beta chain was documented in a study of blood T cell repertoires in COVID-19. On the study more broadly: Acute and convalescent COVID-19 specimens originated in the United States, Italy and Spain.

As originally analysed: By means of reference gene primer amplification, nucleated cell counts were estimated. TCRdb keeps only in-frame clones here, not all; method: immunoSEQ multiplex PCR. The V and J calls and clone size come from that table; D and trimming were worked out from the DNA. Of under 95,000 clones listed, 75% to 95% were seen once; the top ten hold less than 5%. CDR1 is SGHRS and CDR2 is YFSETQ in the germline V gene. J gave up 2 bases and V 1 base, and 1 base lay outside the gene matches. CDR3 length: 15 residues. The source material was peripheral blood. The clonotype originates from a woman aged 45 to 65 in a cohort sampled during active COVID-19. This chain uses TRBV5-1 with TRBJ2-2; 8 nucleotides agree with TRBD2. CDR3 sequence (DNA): TGCGCCAGCAGCTTGACTAGCGGAAACACCGGGGAGCTGTTTTTT. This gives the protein CASSLTSGNTGELFF.